This T cell receptor beta chain was found in a study of radiotherapy plus CTLA-4 blockade in lung cancer (dated by TCRdb to about 2018). Turning to the overall study: Among enrolled patients, roughly 18% had an objective response and 31% reached disease control. What the work shows at the level of the full study, not this receptor alone: The strongest predictors of response, as reported, were early dynamic changes in blood T cell clones along with a rise in serum interferon-beta after radiation. After treatment with radiotherapy and ipilimumab, TCR clones that originated in tumors expanded in peripheral blood.

CDR1 is given as SGHRS and CDR2 as YFSETQ, both from the germline V gene. V and J lose 0 bases and 3 bases, and a span of 10 bases separates them. Inclusive of the bounding cysteine and phenylalanine, the CDR3 is 14 residues long. Just CDR3 DNA is preserved here, 42 bases in frame from base 1. The library relied on the immunoSEQ multiplex PCR assay. Not all clones reach the TCRdb copy of this immuneACCESS table, which keeps in-frame sequences only. Checked studies attribute under half of the gap to unresolved V genes and leave the rest unexplained. The sample has about 28,000 clones on record, approximately 81% of them singletons. Jointly, the top ten make up roughly a sixth of the sample. With respect to this clone: Its antigen target is currently unknown. No base-level quality is on record; no much larger clone is a single base apart.

The study evaluated CTLA-4 blockade (ipilimumab) given together with focal radiation therapy in patients who had chemo-refractory metastatic non-small-cell lung cancer. The chain is assembled from TRBV5-1 and TRBJ2-7; the D gene identity is not certain. Source: peripheral blood, taken from a patient treated with radiotherapy plus ipilimumab. The receptor was derived from a human donor with non-small cell lung cancer that progressed on radiotherapy plus ipilimumab. The base sequence is TGCGCCAGCAGCTTGGATCAGGTTTTCTACGAGCAGTACTTC. Its translation is CASSLDQVFYEQYF.